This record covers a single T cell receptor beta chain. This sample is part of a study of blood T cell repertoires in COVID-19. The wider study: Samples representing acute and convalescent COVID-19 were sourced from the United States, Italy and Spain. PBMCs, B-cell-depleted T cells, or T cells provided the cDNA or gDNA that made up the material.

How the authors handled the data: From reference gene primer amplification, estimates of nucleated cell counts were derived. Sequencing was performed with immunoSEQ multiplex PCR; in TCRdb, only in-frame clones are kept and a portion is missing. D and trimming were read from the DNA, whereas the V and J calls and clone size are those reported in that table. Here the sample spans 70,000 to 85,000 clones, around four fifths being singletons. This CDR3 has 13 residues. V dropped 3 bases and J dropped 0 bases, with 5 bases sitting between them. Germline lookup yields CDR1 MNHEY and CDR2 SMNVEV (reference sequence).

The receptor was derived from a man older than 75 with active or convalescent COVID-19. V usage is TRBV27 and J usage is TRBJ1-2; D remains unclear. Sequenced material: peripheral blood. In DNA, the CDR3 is TGTGCCAGCAGTTTCAGGCCTAACTATGGCTACACCTTC. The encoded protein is CASSFRPNYGYTF.